The T cell receptor (beta chain) under discussion was sequenced for a study of T-cell memory formation after mild COVID-19. Points from the study as a whole: Still unconfirmed is whether the second-wave clones peaking on day 37 recognized SARS-CoV-2.

The CDR3 is 13 amino acids. Germline CDR1 SGHAT, CDR2 FQNNGV. V was trimmed by 5 bases and J by 5 bases, leaving 12 bases between them. TCRdb re-called the 5' RACE reads through MiXCR, storing one row per CDR3 protein. Counted here are 250,000 to 300,000 distinct CDR3 sequences, more than 15% occurring once; the ten biggest clones make up approximately 23%. Only a few counts were recorded for this clonotype. Its matching antigen is unknown. Sequencing was carried out using PBMCs or a T cell subset sorted from them (not recorded which). The receptor was isolated from a man between 18 and 35 years old who had mild COVID-19 (a few samples of this study predate the infection). Cell type and time point are not known. The chain couples TRBV11-2 to TRBJ1-1; D is unclear. The CDR3 here is CASSQSGVTEAFF. CDR3 coding DNA: TGTGCCAGCAGCCAAAGCGGGGTTACTGAAGCTTTCTTT.